This TCR beta chain was found in a study of cytomegalovirus exposure and HLA in healthy donors. Study-level points and caveats: A previous analysis found most TCR beta V segments productive roughly 87% or roughly 30% of the time. Relative to equally common others, HLA-associated TCR beta chains showed greater clonal expansion in a later analysis. Most TCR sequences were rare, but some public TCRs occurred in many donors.

Notes on this clone: Its antigen is unknown.

Primers: 60 Vbeta forward and 13 Jbeta reverse. Libraries were prepared by immunoSEQ multiplex PCR; TCRdb keeps only in-frame clonotypes and omits some of them. Found here are around 59,000 clones, around 80% of them singletons; the top ten hold approximately 3.6%. Germline V gene data show CDR1 as SGHNT and CDR2 as YYREEE (reference sequence). The CDR3 consists of 16 residues. V was trimmed by 1 base and J by 5 bases, leaving 16 bases between them. The sample taken for sequencing was PBMCs. The genes are TRBV5-4 and TRBJ1-5; D gene uncertain. This TCR came from a woman aged 35 to 49 in good health and CMV-seronegative. For the CDR3, the DNA is TGTGCCAGCAGCTTGAAAACAGAACTTTTGGATCAGCCCCAGCATTTT. Protein product: CASSLKTELLDQPQHF.